This T cell receptor (beta chain) was recovered during a study of CD8 T cells in ankylosing spondylitis. Study-level results: Disease-linked clones displayed a CD8+ phenotype and appeared relatively rarely in peripheral blood. Matched ankylosing spondylitis synovial fluid reportedly showed significant enrichment of disease-linked clones. There was a TCR beta motif, made of fewer than 10 highly homologous variants, that appeared characteristic of ankylosing spondylitis blood. Reactive arthritis synovial fluid and blood were previously reported to contain some motif variants.

Per germline, CDR1 SGHAT and CDR2 FQDESV (reference sequence). V lost 0 bases and J lost 0, with 17 bases in between. The CDR3 has 18 residues. As to this clonotype: Its antigen is not identified.

TCRdb processed the 5' RACE reads anew with MiXCR; each CDR3 protein has one entry. The data hold more than 650,000 distinct CDR3 sequences, with 12% observed a single time. This TCR came from a male donor with ankylosing spondylitis. Specimen: blood, either unsorted or a sorted T cell fraction (not recorded which). This chain links TRBV11-1 with TRBJ1-1; possible D gene TRBD1, 5 bases. The CDR3, as DNA: TGTGCCAGCAGCTTAGCGCGCGGGGCTCAGGACATGAACACTGAAGCTTTCTTT. As protein: CASSLARGAQDMNTEAFF.